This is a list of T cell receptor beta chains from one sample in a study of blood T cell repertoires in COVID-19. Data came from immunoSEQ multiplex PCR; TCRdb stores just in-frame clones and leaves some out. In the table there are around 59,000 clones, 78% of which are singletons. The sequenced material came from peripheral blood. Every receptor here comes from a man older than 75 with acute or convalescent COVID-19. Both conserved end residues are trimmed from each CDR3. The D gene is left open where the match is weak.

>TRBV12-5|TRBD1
ASGLTLRQGPMRYT
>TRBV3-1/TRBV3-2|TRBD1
ASSRRTGEGTGELF
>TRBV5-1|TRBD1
ASSLGDRATTEAF
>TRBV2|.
ASSEQGLGGNTIY
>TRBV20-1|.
SASSGNGYT
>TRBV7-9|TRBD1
ASSSGQDRWGYT
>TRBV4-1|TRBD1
ASSQVGGGETQY
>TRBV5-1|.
ASSLRQGGDEQY
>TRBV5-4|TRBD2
ASSLLAGAEQY
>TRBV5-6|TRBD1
ASSPRWGDRGFSGNTIY
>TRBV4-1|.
ASSPQRSPGQETQY
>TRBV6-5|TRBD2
ASSYGLAGYTGELF
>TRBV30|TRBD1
AWRVGTGGNQPQH
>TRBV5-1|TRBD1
ASSLEDRGLLLAF
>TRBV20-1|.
SATGGNTIY
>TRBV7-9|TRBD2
ASSPFRGSGGNTGELF
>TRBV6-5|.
ASRNPVQGYT
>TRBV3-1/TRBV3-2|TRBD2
ASSQESLAGGYEQF
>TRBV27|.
ASSRGVSREKLF
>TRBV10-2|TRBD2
ASSFSPRLAGGPSGYEQY
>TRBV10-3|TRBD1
AISARYRQGGSTEAF
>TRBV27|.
ASGSPYGYT